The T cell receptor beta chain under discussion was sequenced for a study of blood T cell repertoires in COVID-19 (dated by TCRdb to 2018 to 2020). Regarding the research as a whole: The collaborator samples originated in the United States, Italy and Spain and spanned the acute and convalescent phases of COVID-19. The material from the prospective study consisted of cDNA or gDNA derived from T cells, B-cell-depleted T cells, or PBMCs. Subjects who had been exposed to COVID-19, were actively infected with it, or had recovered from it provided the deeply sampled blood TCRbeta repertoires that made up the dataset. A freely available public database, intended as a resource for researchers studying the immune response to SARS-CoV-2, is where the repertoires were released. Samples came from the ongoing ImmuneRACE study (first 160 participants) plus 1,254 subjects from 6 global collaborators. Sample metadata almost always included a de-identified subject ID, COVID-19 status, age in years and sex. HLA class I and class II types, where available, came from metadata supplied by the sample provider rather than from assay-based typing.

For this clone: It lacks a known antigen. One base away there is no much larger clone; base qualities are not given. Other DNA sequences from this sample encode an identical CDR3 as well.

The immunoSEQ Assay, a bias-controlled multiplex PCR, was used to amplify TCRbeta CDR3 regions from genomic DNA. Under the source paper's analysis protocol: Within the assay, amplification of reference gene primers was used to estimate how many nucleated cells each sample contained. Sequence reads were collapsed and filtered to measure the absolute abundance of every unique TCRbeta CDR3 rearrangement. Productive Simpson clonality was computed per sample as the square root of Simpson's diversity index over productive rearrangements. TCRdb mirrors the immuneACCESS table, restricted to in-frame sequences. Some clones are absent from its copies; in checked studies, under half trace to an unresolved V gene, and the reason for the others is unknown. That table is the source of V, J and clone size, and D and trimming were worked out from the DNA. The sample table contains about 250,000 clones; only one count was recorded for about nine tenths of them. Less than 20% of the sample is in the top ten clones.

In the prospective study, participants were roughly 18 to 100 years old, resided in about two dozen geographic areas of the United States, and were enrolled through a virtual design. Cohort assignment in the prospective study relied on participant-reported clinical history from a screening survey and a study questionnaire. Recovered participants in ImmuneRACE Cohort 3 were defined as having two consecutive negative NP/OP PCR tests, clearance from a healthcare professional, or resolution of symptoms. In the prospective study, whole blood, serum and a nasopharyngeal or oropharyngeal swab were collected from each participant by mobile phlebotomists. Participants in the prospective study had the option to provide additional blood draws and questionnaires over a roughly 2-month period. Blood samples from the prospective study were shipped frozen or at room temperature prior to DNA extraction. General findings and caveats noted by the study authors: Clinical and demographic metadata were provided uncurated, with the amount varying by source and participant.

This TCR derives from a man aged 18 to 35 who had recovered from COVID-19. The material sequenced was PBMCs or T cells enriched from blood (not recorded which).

The sequenced DNA is TGTGCCAGCAGTCTTTACAGAAACCAGCCCCAGCATTTT. This yields the protein CASSLYRNQPQHF. The rearrangement joined TRBV28 to TRBJ1-5; the D gene is unclear. Between the V and J ends, shortened by 5 bases and 7 bases respectively, the junction contains 12 bases. The CDR3 starts with the cysteine, ends with the phenylalanine, and has 13 residues. Here the CDR3 DNA is all that survives: 39 bases in frame from base 1. From a lookup of the germline V gene, CDR1 and CDR2 are MDHEN and SYDVKM.